This T cell receptor (beta chain) was obtained from a study of shared clonotypes between healthy human individuals. Overall study results and limits: Shared across several donors were around 5% of the naive CD4 clonotypes. Generation probabilities of non-shared clonotypes were lower (relative to those shared by all four donors).

The naive CD8 subset, CD45RO-negative cells positively selected for CCR7, excluded terminally differentiated effector memory CD45RA+ cells. Losses at the gene ends were 4 bases for V and 2 bases for J; bases not matched to a gene: 5. Germline V gene data show CDR1 as MGHRA and CDR2 as YSYEKL. The CDR3 has 15 amino acids. A note on this clone: Its cognate antigen is unknown. Other DNA variants within this sample encode the same CDR3.

Assay used: immunoSEQ multiplex PCR; TCRdb lists only in-frame clones, some missing. Among 550,000 to 650,000 clones listed, roughly 96% were seen once. V gene TRBV4-1 combines with J gene TRBJ2-7; 10 bases match TRBD2. The receptor's source is a woman in her twenties or thirties in good health. Sequencing used naive CD8+ T cells sorted from blood. CDR3 sequence (DNA): TGCGCCAGCAGCCCCAGACTAGCGGGTGCCTACGAGCAGTACTTC. Protein: CASSPRLAGAYEQYF.